Shown below are 18 T cell receptor beta chains from a single sample sequenced in a study of PD-L1 blockade in urothelial cancer. Data came from immunoSEQ multiplex PCR; TCRdb stores just in-frame clones and leaves some out. The table includes under 150,000 clones, more than 85% detected once. Regarding time point: peripheral blood 6 weeks after treatment start. The sample here was PBMCs, taken around atezolizumab (anti-PD-L1) treatment. All receptors come from a man between 60 and 75 years old with urothelial cancer.

There are a few counts of this clone. The chain carries TRBV5-1 and TRBJ2-7; 12 bases match TRBD2. V was clipped by 4 bases and J by 1 base; unmatched bases: 12. Germline assignment: CDR1 SGHRS and CDR2 YFSETQ. The CDR3 length is 18 residues. Here the CDR3 reads CASSPPGLAGWGSYEQYF. The CDR3 coding sequence is TGCGCCAGCAGCCCGCCCGGACTAGCGGGATGGGGGTCCTACGAGCAGTACTTC. Full variable domain (outside the CDR3, taken from reference TRBV5-1 and TRBJ2-7): KAGVTQTPRYLIKTRGQQVTLSCSPISGHRSVSWYQQTPGQGLQFLFEYFSETQRNKGNFPGRFSGRQFSNSRSEMNVSTLELGDSALYLCASSPPGLAGWGSYEQYFGPGTRLTVT.

The chain employs TRBV11-2 and TRBJ1-1; D remains ambiguous. V lost 0 bases to trimming and J lost 2 bases, with 4 bases between them. CDR3 length: 13 amino acids. Germline CDR1 and CDR2: SGHAT and FQNNGV. CDR3 protein: CASSLDRNTEAFF. In DNA, the CDR3 is TGTGCCAGCAGCTTAGACAGAAACACTGAAGCTTTCTTT.

The V and J genes are TRBV9 and TRBJ1-1, with a possible D match to TRBD1 (5 bases). V lost 0 bases and J lost 0, with 9 bases in between. There are 15 residues in the CDR3. Germline V gene lookup returns CDR1 SGDLS and CDR2 YYNGEE. The CDR3 sequence is CASSVGGLLNTEAFF. In DNA, the CDR3 is TGTGCCAGCAGCGTAGGGGGACTCCTGAACACTGAAGCTTTCTTT.

The CDR3 protein is CASSVGVGTGDRNEQFF. Here the CDR3 DNA reads TGTGCCAGCAGCGTAGGGGTGGGGACAGGGGATAGGAATGAGCAGTTCTTC. V is TRBV9 and J is TRBJ2-1; TRBD1 matches at 10 bases. Germline V gene lookup returns CDR1 SGDLS and CDR2 YYNGEE. The CDR3 covers 17 residues. Trimming took 0 bases from V and 7 from J; bases not matched to a gene: 10. The whole variable domain, filled in from reference TRBV9 and TRBJ2-1, reads DSGVTQTPKHLITATGQRVTLRCSPRSGDLSVYWYQQSLDQGLQFLIQYYNGEERAKGNILERFSAQQFPDLHSELNLSSLELGDSALYFCASSVGVGTGDRNEQFFGPGTRLTVL.

The chain recombines TRBV7-3 with TRBJ2-2; the D gene is possibly TRBD1 (6 bases). The CDR3 extends over 15 amino acids. Germline loops: CDR1 SGHTA, CDR2 FQGTGA. V lost 4 bases, J lost 3 bases, and 12 bases lay in between. The CDR3 loop reads CASSSSGHHTGELFF. The CDR3 coding sequence is TGTGCCAGCAGCTCTTCGGGACACCACACCGGGGAGCTGTTTTTT.

This clone was picked up one time. The chain links TRBV15 to TRBJ2-3; perhaps TRBD2 as D (6 bases). Germline CDR1 and CDR2: LNHNV and YYDKDF (reference sequence). Trimming left V 3 bases short and J 3 bases short, with 13 bases between. This CDR3 contains 15 residues. CDR3 in amino acids: CATSRGGGATDTQYF. The CDR3 DNA follows: TGTGCCACCAGCAGGGGTGGAGGGGCGACAGATACGCAGTATTTT.

In regard to this clone: The sample contains more than one DNA sequence encoding this CDR3. This rearrangement joins TRBV18 to TRBJ2-7, with 7 bases lining up with TRBD1. This CDR3 spans 13 amino acids. Germline trimming cut 6 bases from V and 3 bases from J; bases unmatched to any gene: 5. Germline loops: CDR1 KGHSH, CDR2 LQKENI. CDR3 region: CASSPGQDYEQYF. The CDR3 DNA sequence: TGTGCCAGCTCCCCCGGACAGGACTACGAGCAGTACTTC.

V usage is TRBV19 and J usage is TRBJ2-2, with no clear D. V lost 3 bases and J 1 base, leaving 12 bases between the germline ends. The CDR3 runs 16 residues. Germline assignment: CDR1 LNHDA and CDR2 SQIVND (reference sequence). This CDR3 is CASSIPLGLNTGELFF. The CDR3 coding sequence is TGTGCCAGTAGTATCCCTCTAGGATTGAACACCGGGGAGCTGTTTTTT. The entire variable domain, with the rest obtained from reference TRBV19 and TRBJ2-2, is as follows: DGGITQSPKYLFRKEGQNVTLSCEQNLNHDAMYWYRQDPGQGLRLIYYSQIVNDFQKGDIAEGYSVSREKKESFPLTVTSAQKNPTAFYLCASSIPLGLNTGELFFGEGSRLTVL.

This chain joins TRBV6-5 and TRBJ2-2; weak D call: TRBD1 (5 bases). Trimming pared 0 bases from V and 4 bases from J, leaving 9 bases between. This CDR3 has 15 residues. CDR1 and CDR2 from the germline V gene are MNHEY and SVGAGI. The CDR3 spells CASSYSGQGTGELFF. In DNA, the CDR3 is TGTGCCAGCAGTTACTCGGGGCAAGGCACCGGGGAGCTGTTTTTT.

V usage is TRBV11-2 and J usage is TRBJ1-1; a possible D gene is TRBD1 (6 bases). CDR1 is SGHAT and CDR2 is FQNNGV in the germline V gene. V was shortened by 5 bases and J by 4 bases, with 20 bases between the two germline ends. The CDR3 covers 16 residues. The CDR3 here is CASSPYRAGVGTEAFF. CDR3 nucleotide sequence: TGTGCCAGCAGCCCGTACAGGGCTGGGGTGGGCACTGAAGCTTTCTTT.

The chain employs TRBV28 and TRBJ2-6; perhaps TRBD1 as D (5 bases). Trimming shortened V by 2 bases and J by 4 bases, and 9 bases separated the two germline ends. CDR3 length: 15 residues. The germline V gene encodes CDR1 MDHEN and CDR2 SYDVKM. The CDR3 here is CASSLRTPGANVLTF. As DNA, the CDR3 is TGTGCCAGCAGTTTACGGACACCCGGGGCCAACGTCCTGACTTTC.

The CDR3 DNA sequence: TGTGCCAGCAGTTTTACAGGGAGCGGCTCCCCGAACTATGGCTACACCTTC. Protein product: CASSFTGSGSPNYGYTF. The chain couples TRBV27 to TRBJ1-2, with TRBD1 as a possible D gene (6 bases). Trimming took 3 bases from V and 2 from J, leaving 19 bases between them. CDR1 and CDR2 (germline): MNHEY, SMNVEV (reference sequence). The CDR3 has 17 residues.

The rearrangement links TRBV7-2 to TRBJ2-7; possible D gene TRBD2, 5 bases. The CDR3 spans 14 residues. CDR1 is SGHTA, CDR2 FQGNSA, per germline. Trimming cost V 1 base and J 7 bases, with 14 bases left between them. Here the CDR3 DNA reads TGTGCCAGCAGCTTAGGAGCCGGGTCGGGGGAGCAGTACTTC. It yields the protein CASSLGAGSGEQYF.

The rearrangement joins TRBV9 to TRBJ1-1; 11 positions match TRBD1. This CDR3 region has 14 residues. V was clipped by 4 bases and J by 5 bases; unmatched bases: 4. Germline loops: CDR1 SGDLS, CDR2 YYNGEE. The CDR3 sequence is CASSMGDRGTEAFF. DNA of the CDR3: TGTGCCAGCAGCATGGGGGACAGGGGGACTGAAGCTTTCTTT.

This clone was picked up a small number of times. CDR3 sequence: CASSPGANTYEQYF. CDR3 bases: TGTGCCAGCTCACCAGGGGCCAATACCTACGAGCAGTACTTC. The genes are TRBV18 and TRBJ2-7; perhaps TRBD1 as D (5 bases). The CDR3 covers 14 residues. Germline CDR1 KGHSH, CDR2 LQKENI. Trimming took 2 bases from V and 2 from J, leaving 10 bases between them.

The chain links TRBV28 to TRBJ2-5; perhaps TRBD2 as D (6 bases). CDR1 is MDHEN and CDR2 is SYDVKM in the germline V gene. This CDR3 has 13 residues. Deletions cut 10 bases from V and 5 bases from J, with 17 bases between. DNA of the CDR3: TGTGCCACCACGGGGACTTTTGGGGAGACCCAGTACTTC. Its protein is CATTGTFGETQYF.

The chain carries TRBV4-2 and TRBJ2-7; no definite D call. This CDR3 region has 15 residues. V was cut by 3 bases and J by 0 bases, with 12 bases left in between. In germline, CDR1 is LGHNA, CDR2 YNFKEQ. The CDR3 sequence: CASSQSQALSYEQYF. CDR3 in DNA: TGTGCCAGCAGCCAGTCTCAGGCCCTCTCCTACGAGCAGTACTTC.

The chain combines TRBV5-1 with TRBJ2-3; D may be TRBD1 (6 bases). This CDR3 has 15 amino acids. V shed 0 bases and J shed 0 bases, with 8 bases lying between them. Germline CDR1 is SGHRS and CDR2 is YFSETQ. This CDR3 is CASSLDRASTDTQYF. The CDR3 nucleotides are TGCGCCAGCAGCTTGGACAGGGCTAGCACAGATACGCAGTATTTT. The full variable domain, with the rest looked up from reference TRBV5-1 and TRBJ2-3, is KAGVTQTPRYLIKTRGQQVTLSCSPISGHRSVSWYQQTPGQGLQFLFEYFSETQRNKGNFPGRFSGRQFSNSRSEMNVSTLELGDSALYLCASSLDRASTDTQYFGPGTRLTVL.